This TCR beta chain was sequenced during a study of cytomegalovirus exposure and HLA in healthy donors listed by TCRdb under 2017. Regarding the study in general: According to an earlier analysis of 550 to 700 of the donors, about 179 million T cells yielded over 90 million unique TCR beta sequences and more than 250 Gb of sequence data. An early release covering 550 to 700 HLA-typed donors comprised 250 to 350 gigabases of sequencing data and about 90 million unique TCR sequences. Among the roughly 400 genotyped donors, around 81% belonged to the genetic ancestry cluster associated with self-reported Caucasian donors. The study was designed to test whether signatures of past pathogen exposure could be identified by cataloging public T cell receptors. Using immunosequencing, the study profiled T cell repertoires from 666 subjects and related those repertoires to cytomegalovirus serostatus. In addition to the first cohort of about 650 subjects, a separate validation cohort of over 90 different subjects was used. High-throughput TCR immunosequencing, statistical association of individual TCRs with disease status, and machine learning were combined to predict cytomegalovirus infection status. To study patterns of TCR occurrence, a later analysis re-analyzed previously published TCR beta repertoires from around 670 donors and added high-resolution HLA genotyping. In the later analysis, no new phenotypic data were used to find candidate immune exposures; instead, reliance was placed on TCR beta sequences and their occurrence across donors. To decide whether each TCR beta V gene segment behaved as functional or pseudogenic, an earlier analysis of nearly 600 of the donors relied on high-throughput TCR beta sequencing. Donor age, sex, ethnicity and CMV serostatus were compiled alongside the repertoire data. A later genetic analysis used genome-wide SNP genotypes for about three fifths of the roughly 700 donors, treating that subset as a discovery cohort. All discovery cohort repertoires had been generated using a single sequencing platform. Both class I and class II loci were covered by HLA typing, at four-digit resolution. Typing coverage varied by locus: roughly 629-640 donors for A, B, C, DRB1 and DQB1; more than 500 for DQA1; approximately 570 for DPA1; roughly 450 for DPB1. Because of strong linkage in the cohort, 4 to 6 DR-DQ haplotypes were treated as single units for association and clustering. Across around 400 genotyped donors of the cohort, an average of roughly 230,000 unique TCR beta nucleotide sequences per donor were sequenced, and around 20% of those sequences were non-productive. What the research found in general, with its limitations: Cytomegalovirus status was reported to be diagnosed by the classifier with high specificity and sensitivity in both the original and validation cohorts. In a later genetic analysis, fewer N-insertions in productive TCRs were reported among donors in an Asian-associated ancestry cluster than the roughly 700-donor mean. In a later analysis, HLA-associated TCR beta chains showed more clonal expansion and lower generation probabilities than non-associated chains that were equally common. Because counts were too low, fewer than 20 rarely observed V segments, including chromosome 9 orphons, were excluded from the earlier analysis of a few hundred of the donors. In a later analysis, most CMV-associated TCR beta chains were found to appear HLA-restricted, with HLA associations seemingly driven largely by CMV exposure. The cohort was sequenced for TCR beta chains only, and without alpha or paired-chain data the features that could be detected were limited. Across donors, most TCR sequences were observed very rarely, whereas some public TCRs were present in many individuals. An association between a missense DCLRE1C variant and V-gene and J-gene trimming of TCR beta chains was found in a later genetic analysis and replicated in an independent cohort. The study gave a list of around 170 TCR beta chains associated with cytomegalovirus. An earlier analysis of some 590 of the donors showed that most TCR beta V segments appeared in productive rearrangements either about 87% or about 30% of the time, which broadly matched IMGT annotations. According to a later analysis, TCR association rates differed among HLA loci, with DRB1 alleles showing the most associated TCRs and HLA-C alleles showing the fewest. A later analysis associated approximately 17,000 TCR beta sequences with specific HLA alleles at a false discovery rate of 0.05. Correlated functional status among segregating V segments might reflect linkage disequilibrium, but an unknown experimental factor could not be ruled out. Because HLA typing was missing for some donors at each locus, association tests included only the typed subset. Several of the top co-occurrence clusters appeared to be linked to parvovirus B19, influenza, CMV and Epstein-Barr virus, according to a later analysis. The sequencing pipeline was judged likely to have produced a cluster of highly shared sequence variants as a technical artifact. Assigning TCR associations to individual alleles was difficult when HLA alleles, especially DR and DQ, strongly co-occurred. Immune exposure information for the cohort was limited to CMV serostatus. The authors suggested that the approach could potentially be generalized to other disease states and immunological phenotypes. A further reported finding was that TCR beta sequences accurately predicted the HLA-A and HLA-B alleles for most subjects in the first cohort. In vitro tests confirmed that three of the cytomegalovirus-associated TCR beta chains recognize cytomegalovirus antigens. Presence/absence analyses assumed roughly uniform sequencing depth across donors, an assumption that may not hold.

The cohort was made up of hundreds of healthy bone marrow donors. At the time of sampling, all cohort members were nominally healthy, though unrecorded immune exposures were likely present. The donor was CMV seronegative and belonged to the group of 352 seronegative cohort members. Each donor provided a peripheral blood sample, and peripheral blood mononuclear cells were used for TCR beta sequencing. The Qiagen DNeasy Blood Extraction Kit was used to extract genomic DNA from the blood cell samples. The library came from the immunoSEQ multiplex PCR assay. A mixture of 60 forward primers for TCR Vbeta segments and 13 reverse primers for TCR Jbeta segments was used in the multiplex PCR. A multiplex PCR assay on genomic DNA amplified the CDR3 region of rearranged TCR beta genes. The Illumina HiSeq System was used to sequence the amplified TCR beta libraries as 87-base-pair reads. Turning to the authors' computational methods: Across the roughly 700 repertoires, a later analysis counted approximately 75 million unique TCR beta chains, around 11 million of which were shared by at least two donors. Raw reads were error-corrected and collapsed into unique sequences by a nearest-neighbor algorithm in which closely related sequences were merged to remove PCR and sequencing errors. Alignment of CDR3 sequences to IMGT reference sequences was used to assign V, D and J gene segments. For a sequence to be retained, at least a six-nucleotide match to both a V gene segment and a J gene segment was required. A rearrangement counted as productive if the CDR3 had no stop codons and remained in frame with V and J, and every other rearrangement counted as non-productive. Following IMGT convention, CDR3 was defined as the stretch from the second conserved V-encoded cysteine up to the conserved J-encoded phenylalanine. Sequences without an unambiguous match to a single V gene segment were excluded from the earlier analysis of 450 to 650 of the donors. In an earlier analysis of 587 of the donors, V segments were called functional above 56.7% productive rearrangements and were called segregating when the between-donor standard deviation exceeded 5%. A statistical classification framework was built to diagnose cytomegalovirus status from the catalog of TCR beta chain sequences. In a later analysis, TCR nucleotide sequences were compared against IMGT/GENE-DB human TR gene sequences so that V and J genes could be assigned. Using the TCRdist pipeline, a later analysis assigned CDR3 sequences along with most-parsimonious VDJ recombination scenarios. In a later analysis, every TCR beta chain was defined by the combination of its CDR3 amino acid sequence and its V-gene family, and reads without a unique V-gene family were dropped. In a later analysis, around 600 highly shared, low-generation-probability nucleotide sequences were removed to address suspected cross-contamination and a sequencing artifact. In a later analysis, a clonal expansion index for each public chain was calculated from normalized within-repertoire ranks of inferred template counts. Generation probabilities in a later analysis came from a VDJ recombination model fitted to out-of-frame rearrangements, and those results were checked against IGoR. In a later analysis, TCR-TCR, TCR-HLA and TCR-CMV co-occurrence was scored with hypergeometric tests, and a repertoire-size bias correction was applied to TCR pairs. To estimate false discovery rates, a later analysis permuted the HLA or CMV assignments 20 times. In a later analysis, co-occurring TCRs were grouped with DBSCAN, and TCRdist sequence similarity was added when clustering was performed within HLA-allele-positive subsets. For co-occurrence clustering, repertoires with fewer than 30,000 or more than 120,000 public chains were excluded, along with roughly 5 repertoires with anomalous nucleotide sharing. TCRdb provides this immuneACCESS table in a form limited to in-frame rearrangements. Some clones are lacking; in checked studies, under half of them reflect an unresolved V gene, and why the rest are absent is not known. D and trimming were read from the DNA, whereas the V and J calls and clone size are those reported in that table. For this sample there are roughly 140,000 clones; roughly 80% appear just once. The top ten clones comprise 1.2% of the sample.

Points on this clone: Its target antigen remains unknown. Within one base of it there is no much larger clone, and no base qualities were kept.

Material for sequencing was PBMCs. The clonotype was recovered from a female donor in good health and CMV-seronegative.

The CDR3: CASSLGGSNSPLHF. The nucleotides are TGTGCCAGCAGCTTAGGAGGTTCTAATTCACCCCTCCACTTT. The receptor chain draws on TRBV7-8 and TRBJ1-6; the D segment cannot be called with confidence. From a lookup of the germline V gene, CDR1 and CDR2 are SGHVS and FQNEAQ. V is shortened by 1 base, J by 6 bases, and the region joining them spans 7 bases. The CDR3 measures 14 amino acids from cysteine to phenylalanine. Only the CDR3 part of the read is kept: 42 bases, read in frame from the first base.